This T cell receptor beta chain was recovered during a study of T cell repertoires in cytomegalovirus infection. Study-wide background: Public TCR beta signatures provided an indication of both CMV infection and a matching HLA type.

TCRdb fed the reads into MiXCR, producing one record per CDR3 protein. This sample has roughly 920,000 distinct CDR3 sequences, with around 30% found just once. This clonotype occurred a few times. What it binds is not known. J lost 4 bases, V lost 2 bases, and 5 bases had no gene match. The CDR3 extends over 15 amino acids. Germline V gives CDR1 PRHDT, CDR2 FYEKMQ (reference sequence). This TCR was sampled from a human donor in good health (CMV status not recorded). Some clones in this sample may be carry-over from other donors' samples. This specimen consisted of cultured CD8+ T cells from PBMCs, obtained from culture after CMV antigen stimulation. The chain is built from TRBV13 and TRBJ1-1; TRBD1 aligns across 9 bases. CDR3 amino acids: CASSLNRGRGTEAFF. Here the CDR3 DNA reads TGTGCCAGCAGCTTAAACAGGGGGCGAGGCACTGAAGCTTTCTTT. Looking up the rest from reference TRBV13 and TRBJ1-1 gives the full variable domain: AAGVIQSPRHLIKEKRETATLKCYPIPRHDTVYWYQQGPGQDPQFLISFYEKMQSDKGSIPDRFSAQQFSDYHSELNMSSLELGDSALYFCASSLNRGRGTEAFFGQGTRLTVV.